Following are 15 T cell receptor beta chains from one sample sequenced in a study of T cell changes during pregnancy in multiple sclerosis. Method: immunoSEQ multiplex PCR; TCRdb's copy keeps in-frame clones and lacks some. This sample has approximately 88,000 clones, with 90% to 95% found just once. The sequencing used peripheral blood, collected in the second trimester of pregnancy. These TCRs come from a female donor with multiple sclerosis, enrolled in a pregnancy study.

J is TRBJ2-5 and V is TRBV19, with 10 bases that match TRBD2. The CDR3 spans 15 residues. Germline loops: CDR1 LNHDA, CDR2 SQIVND (reference sequence). Trimming removed 3 bases from V and 5 bases from J; junction bases left unmatched: 6. The CDR3 DNA is TGTGCCAGTAGTATGGGGACTAGCGTCTCGGAGACCCAGTACTTC. Translation: CASSMGTSVSETQYF.

Written as DNA, the CDR3 is TGTGCCAGCCTACTACGGACTAGCGGGAGGGCCGCCTACGAGCAGTACTTC. It specifies CASLLRTSGRAAYEQYF. This sequence joins TRBV6-8 and TRBJ2-7; 15 bases line up with TRBD2. The CDR3 loop spans 17 amino acids. Trimming cost V 8 bases and J 2 bases; bases outside gene matches: 10. Germline V CDR1 and CDR2: MNHGY, SAAAGT.

The chain joins TRBV29-1 to TRBJ2-7; maybe TRBD1 (6 bases). The CDR3 runs 11 residues. V lost 7 bases, J lost 5 bases, and 12 bases lay in between. CDR1 SQVTM and CDR2 ANQGSEA come from the germline V gene. CDR3 DNA sequence: TGCAGCGCCGCACAGGGAAACGAGCAGTACTTC. Its protein is CSAAQGNEQYF.

The chain couples TRBV6-6 to TRBJ1-2, with 8 bases fitting TRBD1. Trimming took 7 bases from V and 4 from J; bases not matched to a gene: 8. CDR3 size: 14 residues. Per germline, CDR1 MNHNY and CDR2 SVGAGI (reference sequence). The CDR3 spells CASTLDRAAYGYTF. The CDR3 DNA follows: TGTGCCAGCACCCTGGACAGGGCGGCCTATGGCTACACCTTC.

The chain combines TRBV10-3 with TRBJ2-1; perhaps TRBD1 as D (5 bases). V was clipped by 6 bases and J by 0 bases, with 12 bases between them. The CDR3 is 15 residues long. Germline CDR1 ENHRY, CDR2 SYGVKD. CDR3 bases: TGTGCCATCAGCCCGGACATGAGCTCCTACAATGAGCAGTTCTTC. Amino acids: CAISPDMSSYNEQFF.

The rearrangement joins TRBV30 to TRBJ2-7, with TRBD2 matching 10 bases. The V gene's germline CDR1 is GTSNPN and CDR2 SVGIG (reference sequence). The CDR3 contains 14 residues. With 7 bases clipped from V and 0 bases from J, the junction kept 6 bases outside the gene matches. Here the CDR3 reads CALTSGMVSYEQYF. DNA for the CDR3: TGTGCCTTAACTAGCGGGATGGTCTCCTACGAGCAGTACTTC.

The chain combines TRBV4-2 with TRBJ2-7; 13 nucleotides line up with TRBD2. There are 17 residues in the CDR3. Germline lookup yields CDR1 LGHNA and CDR2 YNFKEQ. After removal of 0 bases from V and 2 bases from J, the junction contained 4 bases not matched to a gene. DNA for the CDR3: TGTGCCAGCAGCCAAGAGATACTAGCGGGAGGGCCCTACGAGCAGTACTTC. Amino acid sequence: CASSQEILAGGPYEQYF.

A word on this clone: No conserved phenylalanine or tryptophan ends this CDR3, so it is likely a read error. Because the CDR3's place on the DNA is in doubt, the DNA is left out and the CDR3 is given as listed by TCRdb. The rearrangement uses TRBV10-3 and TRBJ2-7; TRBD1, the D gene given by the table, was not confirmed from the DNA. Germline V gene data show CDR1 as ENHRY and CDR2 as SYGVKD. The CDR3 length equals 9 residues, ends included. CDR3: CAISPGTIP.

This chain links TRBV28 with TRBJ2-1; 7 nucleotides align to TRBD2. The CDR3 contains 15 residues. J lost 3 bases, V lost 3 bases, and 5 bases had no gene match. Germline CDR1 is MDHEN and CDR2 is SYDVKM. This CDR3 reads CASSLPSGLYNEQFF. CDR3 DNA: TGTGCCAGCAGTTTGCCTAGCGGCCTCTACAATGAGCAGTTCTTC.

In this sample, this clone turned up once. V is TRBV25-1 and J is TRBJ2-1; D ambiguous. This CDR3 comprises 13 residues. Trimming cost V 2 bases and J 6 bases, with 8 bases left between them. CDR1 is MGHDK, CDR2 SYGVNS, per germline. This CDR3 is CASSEGRVNEQFF. For the CDR3, the DNA is TGTGCCAGCAGTGAAGGTCGGGTCAATGAGCAGTTCTTC. The variable domain in full, with the rest retrieved from reference TRBV25-1 and TRBJ2-1, is EADIYQTPRYLVIGTGKKITLECSQTMGHDKMYWYQQDPGMELHLIHYSYGVNSTEKGDLSSESTVSRIRTEHFPLTLESARPSHTSQYLCASSEGRVNEQFFGPGTRLTVL.

This clone is a singleton in its sample. The V gene is TRBV28, the J gene TRBJ2-2; D unclear. Trimming stripped 3 bases from V and 4 bases from J, with 6 bases between. This CDR3 is 13 amino acids long. The germline gives CDR1 MDHEN, CDR2 SYDVKM. In DNA form, the CDR3 reads TGTGCCAGCAGTTTTCTTGTCACCGGGGAGCTGTTTTTT. This codes for CASSFLVTGELFF.

The chain carries TRBV2 and TRBJ2-7; 7 nucleotides agree with TRBD1. Trimming at V came to 4 bases and at J to 2 bases, leaving 11 bases not matched to a gene. CDR1 SNHLY and CDR2 FYNNEI come from the germline V gene. The CDR3 covers 16 residues. CDR3 sequence reads: CASSVPTGSSTYEQYF. CDR3 DNA sequence: TGTGCCAGCAGTGTCCCGACAGGGTCCTCTACCTACGAGCAGTACTTC.

This chain joins TRBV19 and TRBJ1-5; TRBD1 might be the D (6 bases). CDR3 length: 15 residues. The V gene lost 7 bases and the J gene lost 0 bases, with 13 bases spanning the gap. From germline, CDR1 is LNHDA and CDR2 SQIVND (reference sequence). As DNA, the CDR3 is TGTGCCAGTAACAGGGATCATAATAGCAATCAGCCCCAGCATTTT. Translating it yields CASNRDHNSNQPQHF.

The rearrangement joins TRBV6-1 to TRBJ2-7, with 10 bases identical to TRBD2. Germline V gene data show CDR1 as MNHNS and CDR2 as SASEGT. V dropped 7 bases and J dropped 3; count of bases not matched to a gene: 3. This CDR3 has 13 residues. CDR3 DNA: TGTGCCAGCACGACTAGCGGGTTCTACGAGCAGTACTTC. Protein sequence: CASTTSGFYEQYF.

This sequence joins TRBV27 and TRBJ1-1; 9 nucleotides match TRBD1. The junction had 11 bases not matched to a gene; V was cut back by 7 bases and J by 5 bases. CDR3 length: 15 residues. CDR1 is MNHEY and CDR2 is SMNVEV in the germline V gene (reference sequence). CDR3 sequence: CASTNPGQGSTEAFF. CDR3 nucleotide sequence: TGTGCCAGCACGAACCCTGGACAGGGGAGTACTGAAGCTTTCTTT.